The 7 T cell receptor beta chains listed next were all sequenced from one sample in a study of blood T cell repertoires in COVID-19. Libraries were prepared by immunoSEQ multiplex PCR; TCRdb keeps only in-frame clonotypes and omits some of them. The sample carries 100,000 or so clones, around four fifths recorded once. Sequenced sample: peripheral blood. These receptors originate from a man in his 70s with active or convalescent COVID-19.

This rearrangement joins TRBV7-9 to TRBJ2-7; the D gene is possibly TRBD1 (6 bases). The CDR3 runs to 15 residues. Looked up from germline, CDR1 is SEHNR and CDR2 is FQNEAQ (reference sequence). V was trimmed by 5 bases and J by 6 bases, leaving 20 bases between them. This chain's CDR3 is CASSSRDIGLGEQYF. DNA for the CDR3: TGTGCCAGCAGCAGCCGGGACATCGGTCTTGGCGAGCAGTACTTC.

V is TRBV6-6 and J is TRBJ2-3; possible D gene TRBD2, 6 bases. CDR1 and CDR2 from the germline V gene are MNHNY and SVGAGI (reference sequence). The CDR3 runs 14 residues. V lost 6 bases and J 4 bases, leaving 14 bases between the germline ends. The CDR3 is CASSRAGGADTQYF. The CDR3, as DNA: TGTGCCAGCAGCCGGGCCGGGGGAGCAGATACGCAGTATTTT.

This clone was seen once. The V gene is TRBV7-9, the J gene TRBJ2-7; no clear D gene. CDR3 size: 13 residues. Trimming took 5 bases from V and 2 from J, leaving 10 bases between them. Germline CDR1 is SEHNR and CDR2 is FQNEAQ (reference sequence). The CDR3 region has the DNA TGTGCCAGCAGCCCTCCTCCCCCCTACGAGCAGTACTTC. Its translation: CASSPPPPYEQYF.

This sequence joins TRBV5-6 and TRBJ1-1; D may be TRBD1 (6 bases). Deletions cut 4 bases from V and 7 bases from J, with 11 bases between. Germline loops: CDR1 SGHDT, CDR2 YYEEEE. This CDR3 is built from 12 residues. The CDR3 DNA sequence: TGTGCCAGCAGCCGGTGGGGGCTTGAAGCTTTCTTT. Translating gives CASSRWGLEAFF.

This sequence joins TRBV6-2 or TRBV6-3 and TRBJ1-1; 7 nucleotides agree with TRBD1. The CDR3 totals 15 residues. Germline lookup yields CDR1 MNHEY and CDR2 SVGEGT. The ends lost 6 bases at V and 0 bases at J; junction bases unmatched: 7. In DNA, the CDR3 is TGTGCCAGCAGCGAAACGACAGGGATGAACACTGAAGCTTTCTTT. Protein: CASSETTGMNTEAFF.

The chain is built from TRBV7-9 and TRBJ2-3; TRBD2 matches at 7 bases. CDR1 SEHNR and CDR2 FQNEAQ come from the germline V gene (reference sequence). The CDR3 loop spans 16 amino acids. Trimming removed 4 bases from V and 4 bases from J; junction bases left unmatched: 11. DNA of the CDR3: TGTGCCAGCAGCTCCGGTCGGGGGGAATATTCAGATACGCAGTATTTT. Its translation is CASSSGRGEYSDTQYF.

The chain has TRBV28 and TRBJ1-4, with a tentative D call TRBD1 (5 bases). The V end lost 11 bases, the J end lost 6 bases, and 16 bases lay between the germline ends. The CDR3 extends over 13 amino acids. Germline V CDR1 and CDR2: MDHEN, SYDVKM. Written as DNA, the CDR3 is TGTGCCGCGTGGGGGGGGATGGATGAAAAACTGTTTTTT. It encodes CAAWGGMDEKLFF.